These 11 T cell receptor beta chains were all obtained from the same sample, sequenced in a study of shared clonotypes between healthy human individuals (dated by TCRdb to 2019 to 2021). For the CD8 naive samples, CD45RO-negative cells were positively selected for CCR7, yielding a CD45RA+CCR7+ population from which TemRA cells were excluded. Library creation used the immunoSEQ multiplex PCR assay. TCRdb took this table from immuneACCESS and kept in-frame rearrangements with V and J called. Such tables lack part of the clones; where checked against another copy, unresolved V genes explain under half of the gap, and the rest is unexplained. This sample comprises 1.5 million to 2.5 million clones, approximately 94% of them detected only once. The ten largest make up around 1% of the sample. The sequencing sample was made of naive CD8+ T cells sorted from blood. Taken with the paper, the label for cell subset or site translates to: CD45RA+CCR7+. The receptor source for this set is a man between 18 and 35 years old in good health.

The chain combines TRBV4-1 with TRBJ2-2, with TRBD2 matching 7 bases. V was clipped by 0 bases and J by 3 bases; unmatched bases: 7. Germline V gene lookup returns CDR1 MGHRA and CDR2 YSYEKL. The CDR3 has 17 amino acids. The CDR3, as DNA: TGCGCCAGCAGCCAAGATCCCAGCGGGGTGGACACCGGGGAGCTGTTTTTT. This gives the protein CASSQDPSGVDTGELFF.

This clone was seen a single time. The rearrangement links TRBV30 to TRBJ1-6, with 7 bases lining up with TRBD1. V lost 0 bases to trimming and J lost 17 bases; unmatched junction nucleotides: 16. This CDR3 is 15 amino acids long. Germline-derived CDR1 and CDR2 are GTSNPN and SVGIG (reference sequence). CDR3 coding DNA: TGTGCCTGGAGTGTACTGCCGGACAGGCGATTCCCTGTCCACTTT. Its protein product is CAWSVLPDRRFPVHF.

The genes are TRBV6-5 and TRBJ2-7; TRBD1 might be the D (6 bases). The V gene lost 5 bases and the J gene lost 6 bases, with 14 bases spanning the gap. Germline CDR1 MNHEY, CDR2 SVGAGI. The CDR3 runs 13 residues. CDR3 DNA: TGTGCCAGCAGTCAGGGGATCCCTGGCGAGCAGTACTTC. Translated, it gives CASSQGIPGEQYF.

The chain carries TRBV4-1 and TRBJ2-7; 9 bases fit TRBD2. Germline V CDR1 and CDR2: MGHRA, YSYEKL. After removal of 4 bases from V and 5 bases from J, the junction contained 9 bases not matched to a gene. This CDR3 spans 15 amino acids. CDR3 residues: CASSLSLAGAHEQYF. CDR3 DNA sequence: TGCGCCAGCAGCCTATCGTTAGCGGGAGCCCACGAGCAGTACTTC.

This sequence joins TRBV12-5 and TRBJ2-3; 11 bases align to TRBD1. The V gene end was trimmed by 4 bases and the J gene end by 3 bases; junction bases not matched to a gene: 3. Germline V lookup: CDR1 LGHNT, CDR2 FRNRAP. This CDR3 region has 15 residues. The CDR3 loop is CASGSGQGATDTQYF. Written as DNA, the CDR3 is TGTGCTAGTGGTTCAGGACAGGGGGCTACAGATACGCAGTATTTT.

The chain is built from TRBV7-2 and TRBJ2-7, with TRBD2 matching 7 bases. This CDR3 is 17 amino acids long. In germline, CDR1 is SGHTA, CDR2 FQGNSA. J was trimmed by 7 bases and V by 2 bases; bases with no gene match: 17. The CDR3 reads CASSLRIVVGGPEEQYF. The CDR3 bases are TGTGCCAGCAGCTTACGCATAGTGGTGGGAGGGCCGGAGGAGCAGTACTTC.

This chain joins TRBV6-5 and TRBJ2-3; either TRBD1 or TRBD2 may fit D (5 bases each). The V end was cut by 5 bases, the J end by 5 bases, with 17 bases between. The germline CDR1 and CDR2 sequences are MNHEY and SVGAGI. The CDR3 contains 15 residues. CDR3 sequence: CASSGWRGVVDTQYF. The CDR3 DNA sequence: TGTGCCAGCAGTGGATGGAGAGGGGTGGTAGATACGCAGTATTTT.

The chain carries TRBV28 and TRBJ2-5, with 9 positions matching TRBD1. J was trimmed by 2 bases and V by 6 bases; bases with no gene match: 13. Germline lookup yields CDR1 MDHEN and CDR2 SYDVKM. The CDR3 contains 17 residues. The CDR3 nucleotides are TGTGCCAGCAGACCTCAACAGGGGGCGAGGACGCAAGAGACCCAGTACTTC. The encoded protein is CASRPQQGARTQETQYF.

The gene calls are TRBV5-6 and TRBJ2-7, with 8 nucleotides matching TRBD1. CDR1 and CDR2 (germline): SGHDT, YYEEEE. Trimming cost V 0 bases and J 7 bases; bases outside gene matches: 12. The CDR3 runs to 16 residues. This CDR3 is CASSLDLDRDLEEQYF. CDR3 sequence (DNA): TGTGCCAGCAGCTTGGATCTGGACAGGGACTTAGAAGAGCAGTACTTC.

The CDR3 DNA sequence: TGTGCCAGCCACGACAGGGAGCTTTATGGCTACACCTTC. It translates to CASHDRELYGYTF. This chain connects TRBV5-5 to TRBJ1-2, with TRBD1 identical over 7 bases. CDR1 and CDR2 from the germline V gene are SGHKS and YYEKEE (reference sequence). The V gene end was trimmed by 7 bases and the J gene end by 5 bases; junction bases not matched to a gene: 8. The CDR3 is 13 amino acids.

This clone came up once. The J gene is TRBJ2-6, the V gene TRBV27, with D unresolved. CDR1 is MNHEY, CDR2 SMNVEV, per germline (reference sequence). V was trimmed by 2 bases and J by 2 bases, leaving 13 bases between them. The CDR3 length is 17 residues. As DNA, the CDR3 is TGTGCCAGCAGTTTACAGGTATCGTCGACTGGGGCCAACGTCCTGACTTTC. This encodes CASSLQVSSTGANVLTF. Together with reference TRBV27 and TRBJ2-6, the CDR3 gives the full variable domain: EAQVTQNPRYLITVTGKKLTVTCSQNMNHEYMSWYRQDPGLGLRQIYYSMNVEVTDKGDVPEGYKVSRKEKRNFPLILESPSPNQTSLYFCASSLQVSSTGANVLTFGAGSRLTVL.